This is a list of T cell receptor beta chains from one sample in a study of T-cell memory formation after mild COVID-19. TCRdb ran MiXCR on the 5' RACE reads and lists one entry per CDR3 protein. In the table there are 350,000 to 500,000 distinct CDR3 sequences, about 20% of which are singletons. Sequences were obtained from PBMCs or a T cell subset sorted from them (not recorded which). These receptors were obtained from a young man who had mild COVID-19 (a few samples of this study predate the infection). Cell type and time point are not known. Both conserved end residues are part of each CDR3. Each record gives: D gene, J gene, clone size, V gene, CDR3 protein, CDR3 DNA. A D gene is named only where the DNA matches it firmly. A clone size is listed for some rows: how often the clone was seen (once, few, many), or a class if it is expanded.

d_gene: TRBD1; j_gene: TRBJ2-2; abundance: -; v_gene: TRBV6-5; CDR3aa: CASSQLSRTGETGELFF; CDR3nt: TGTGCCAGCAGTCAACTAAGCAGGACAGGCGAGACCGGGGAGCTGTTTTTT
d_gene: TRBD2; j_gene: TRBJ2-5; abundance: -; v_gene: TRBV7-2; CDR3aa: CASSVLAERGETQYF; CDR3nt: TGTGCCAGCAGCGTACTAGCGGAAAGGGGAGAGACCCAGTACTTC
d_gene: -; j_gene: TRBJ2-3; abundance: few; v_gene: TRBV7-3; CDR3aa: CASSAPRGDTQYF; CDR3nt: TGTGCCAGCAGCGCGCCCCGAGGAGATACGCAGTATTTT
d_gene: -; j_gene: TRBJ2-3; abundance: -; v_gene: TRBV7-9; CDR3aa: CASSLVQQGTDTQYF; CDR3nt: TGTGCCAGCAGCTTAGTTCAGCAGGGTACAGATACGCAGTATTTT
d_gene: TRBD1; j_gene: TRBJ2-2; abundance: few; v_gene: TRBV5-1; CDR3aa: CASSRTGQGSTGELFF; CDR3nt: TGCGCCAGCAGCCGAACCGGACAGGGGAGCACCGGGGAGCTGTTTTTT
d_gene: TRBD2; j_gene: TRBJ2-3; abundance: -; v_gene: TRBV19; CDR3aa: CASSSSSGGTDTQYF; CDR3nt: TGTGCCAGTAGCAGCTCTAGCGGGGGCACAGATACGCAGTATTTT
d_gene: -; j_gene: TRBJ2-3; abundance: few; v_gene: TRBV29-1; CDR3aa: CSVEDTRDTQYF; CDR3nt: TGCAGCGTTGAAGATACGAGGGATACGCAGTATTTT
d_gene: -; j_gene: TRBJ1-1; abundance: -; v_gene: TRBV24-1; CDR3aa: CATSETDDNVEAFF; CDR3nt: TGTGCCACCAGCGAAACAGACGACAACGTTGAAGCTTTCTTT
d_gene: TRBD1; j_gene: TRBJ1-1; abundance: -; v_gene: TRBV29-1; CDR3aa: CSVKTGVGTEAFF; CDR3nt: TGCAGCGTCAAGACAGGGGTGGGCACTGAAGCTTTCTTT
d_gene: -; j_gene: TRBJ1-1; abundance: many; v_gene: TRBV29-1; CDR3aa: CSVTNTEAFF; CDR3nt: TGCAGCGTGACGAACACTGAAGCTTTCTTT
d_gene: TRBD1; j_gene: TRBJ1-5; abundance: few; v_gene: TRBV3-1; CDR3aa: CASSQDRDRTQPQHF; CDR3nt: TGTGCCAGCAGCCAAGACCGGGACAGGACTCAGCCCCAGCATTTT
d_gene: -; j_gene: TRBJ2-4; abundance: many; v_gene: TRBV29-1; CDR3aa: CSVEGIAKNIQYF; CDR3nt: TGCAGCGTTGAAGGGATAGCCAAAAACATTCAGTACTTC
d_gene: TRBD1; j_gene: TRBJ2-1; abundance: few; v_gene: TRBV11-2; CDR3aa: CASSYGQGNIDEQFF; CDR3nt: TGTGCCAGCAGTTACGGACAGGGGAATATCGATGAGCAGTTCTTC
d_gene: TRBD2; j_gene: TRBJ2-5; abundance: -; v_gene: TRBV5-1; CDR3aa: CASSLLGRGGQETQYF; CDR3nt: TGCGCCAGCAGCTTGCTGGGCCGGGGGGGACAAGAGACCCAGTACTTC
d_gene: TRBD1; j_gene: TRBJ1-2; abundance: -; v_gene: TRBV7-2; CDR3aa: CASVAGGFSPGYTF; CDR3nt: TGTGCCAGCGTCGCAGGGGGCTTCTCCCCTGGCTACACCTTC
d_gene: -; j_gene: TRBJ1-2; abundance: once; v_gene: TRBV20-1; CDR3aa: CSARRVGYGYTF; CDR3nt: TGCAGTGCTAGAAGGGTAGGCTATGGCTACACCTTC
d_gene: TRBD2; j_gene: TRBJ2-5; abundance: -; v_gene: TRBV2; CDR3aa: CASSEGLVGETQYF; CDR3nt: TGTGCCAGCAGTGAGGGACTAGTCGGGGAGACCCAGTACTTC
d_gene: -; j_gene: TRBJ2-7; abundance: few; v_gene: TRBV7-2; CDR3aa: CASSLSQGYEQYF; CDR3nt: TGTGCCAGCAGCCTATCACAGGGCTACGAGCAGTACTTC
d_gene: TRBD1; j_gene: TRBJ1-1; abundance: -; v_gene: TRBV7-9; CDR3aa: CASSGQESSEAFF; CDR3nt: TGTGCCAGCAGCGGACAGGAAAGCTCCGAGGCTTTCTTT
d_gene: -; j_gene: TRBJ1-1; abundance: many; v_gene: TRBV29-1; CDR3aa: CSVTFLQDAFF; CDR3nt: TGCAGCGTTACCTTTCTCCAGGATGCTTTCTTT
d_gene: TRBD1; j_gene: TRBJ2-1; abundance: few; v_gene: TRBV6-5; CDR3aa: CASNLRGQEQFF; CDR3nt: TGTGCCAGCAACCTTAGGGGACAGGAGCAGTTCTTC
d_gene: -; j_gene: TRBJ1-5; abundance: -; v_gene: TRBV10-2; CDR3aa: CASRKERGGQPQHF; CDR3nt: TGCGCCAGCAGGAAAGAGAGGGGGGGACAGCCCCAGCATTTT
d_gene: -; j_gene: TRBJ2-2; abundance: -; v_gene: TRBV7-2; CDR3aa: CASTQSRPPTGELFF; CDR3nt: TGTGCCAGCACCCAGTCGAGGCCCCCCACCGGGGAGCTGTTTTTT
d_gene: -; j_gene: TRBJ1-6; abundance: many; v_gene: TRBV6-6; CDR3aa: CASSYDNSPLHF; CDR3nt: TGTGCCAGCAGTTACGACAATTCACCCCTCCACTTT
d_gene: TRBD2; j_gene: TRBJ2-1; abundance: -; v_gene: TRBV30; CDR3aa: CAWSVLSSGSSEQFF; CDR3nt: TGTGCCTGGAGTGTACTGTCTAGCGGGAGCAGTGAGCAGTTCTTC
d_gene: -; j_gene: TRBJ1-1; abundance: -; v_gene: TRBV5-1; CDR3aa: CASSLNGQLNTEAFF; CDR3nt: TGCGCCAGCAGCTTGAACGGACAGTTGAACACTGAAGCTTTCTTT